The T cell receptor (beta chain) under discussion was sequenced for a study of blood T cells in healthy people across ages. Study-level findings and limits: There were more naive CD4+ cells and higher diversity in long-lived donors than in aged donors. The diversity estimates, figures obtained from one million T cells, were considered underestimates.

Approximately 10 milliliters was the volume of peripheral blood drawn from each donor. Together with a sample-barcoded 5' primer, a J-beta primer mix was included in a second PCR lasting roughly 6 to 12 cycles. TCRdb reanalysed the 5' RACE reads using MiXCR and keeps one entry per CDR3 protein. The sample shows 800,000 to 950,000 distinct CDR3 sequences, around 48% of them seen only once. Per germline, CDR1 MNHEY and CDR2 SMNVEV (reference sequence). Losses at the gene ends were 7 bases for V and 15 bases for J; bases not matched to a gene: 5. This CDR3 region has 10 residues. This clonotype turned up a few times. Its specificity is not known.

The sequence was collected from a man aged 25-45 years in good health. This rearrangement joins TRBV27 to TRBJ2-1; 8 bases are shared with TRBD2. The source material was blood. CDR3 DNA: TGTGCCAGCACCTCCGGGAGGGGGTTCTTC. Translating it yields CASTSGRGFF.